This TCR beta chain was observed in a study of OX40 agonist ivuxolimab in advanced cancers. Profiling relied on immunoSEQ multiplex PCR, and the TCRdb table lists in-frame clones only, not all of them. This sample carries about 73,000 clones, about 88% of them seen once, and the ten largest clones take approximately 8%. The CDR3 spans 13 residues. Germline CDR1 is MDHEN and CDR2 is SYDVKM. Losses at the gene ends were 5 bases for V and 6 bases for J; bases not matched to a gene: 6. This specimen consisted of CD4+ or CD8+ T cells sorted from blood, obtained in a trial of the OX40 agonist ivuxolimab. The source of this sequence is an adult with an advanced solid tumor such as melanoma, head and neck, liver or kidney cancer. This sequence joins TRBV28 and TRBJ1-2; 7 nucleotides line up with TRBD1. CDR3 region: CASSATGWDGYTF. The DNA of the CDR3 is TGTGCCAGCAGTGCGACAGGGTGGGATGGCTACACCTTC.